What follows are 26 T cell receptor beta chains derived from one specimen sequenced in a study of T-cell reconstitution after alpha-beta-depleted transplantation in children. Molecular barcoding with unique molecular identifiers was used for the TCRbeta library. Via MiXCR, TCRdb re-called the PCR reads, giving one row per CDR3 protein. The sample lists 240,000 or so distinct CDR3 sequences, around 12% seen once, with around 2.8% in the top ten. The sample here was PBMCs from the stem cell graft donor, taken from the stem cell graft. Receptor source: a human donor who donated a stem cell graft to a child with acute lymphoblastic leukemia.

This clonotype appeared many times. The chain employs TRBV12-3 or TRBV12-4 and TRBJ1-4, with D perhaps matching TRBD1 (6 bases). This CDR3 has 13 residues. V was pared by 6 bases and J by 8 bases, with 13 bases between. Here the CDR3 DNA reads TGTGCCAGCAGCTGGGGGGCAGAGGAAAAACTGTTTTTT. Its protein product is CASSWGAEEKLFF.

This clonotype came up many times. The rearrangement uses TRBV4-3 and TRBJ2-3; weak D call: TRBD1 (5 bases). The germline CDR1 and CDR2 sequences are LGHNA and YSLEER. Trimming left V 4 bases short and J 5 bases short, with 16 bases between. CDR3 length: 15 residues. The CDR3 protein is CASSPDTAPRDTQYF. The CDR3 region has the DNA TGCGCCAGCAGCCCGGACACGGCCCCGCGAGATACGCAGTATTTT.

In this sample, this clonotype turned up many times. This chain joins TRBV3-1 and TRBJ1-1; D uncertain. The CDR3 runs to 15 residues. From germline, CDR1 is LGHDT and CDR2 YNNKEL (reference sequence). Trimming took 4 bases from V and 0 from J, leaving 12 bases between them. CDR3 in amino acids: CASSPPGVMNTEAFF. CDR3 DNA sequence: TGTGCCAGCAGCCCACCAGGAGTTATGAACACTGAAGCTTTCTTT.

This clonotype has a count of ten or more. This sequence joins TRBV20-1 and TRBJ1-5; TRBD1 might be the D (6 bases). The V end lost 4 bases, the J end lost 2 bases, and 15 bases lay between the germline ends. This CDR3 has 15 residues. Germline V CDR1 and CDR2: DFQATT, SNEGSKA (reference sequence). CDR3 sequence reads: CSATSGGLGNQPQHF. Here the CDR3 DNA reads TGCAGTGCTACATCCGGGGGGCTGGGCAATCAGCCCCAGCATTTT.

The J gene is TRBJ2-1, the V gene TRBV19; maybe TRBD2 (6 bases). Trimming left V 5 bases short and J 6 bases short, with 14 bases between. CDR1 LNHDA and CDR2 SQIVND come from the germline V gene (reference sequence). This CDR3 is 14 amino acids long. The CDR3 reads CASSQDGGVNEQFF. The DNA for the CDR3 is TGTGCCAGTAGTCAGGACGGGGGAGTCAATGAGCAGTTCTTC.

Ten or more counts support this clonotype. The chain joins TRBV28 to TRBJ1-3; D call uncertain. The CDR3 is made up of 18 amino acids. The germline V gene has CDR1 MDHEN and CDR2 SYDVKM. V was clipped by 4 bases and J by 0 bases, with 19 bases between them. CDR3 amino acids: CASSSLRTDFGSGNTIYF. The CDR3 DNA sequence: TGTGCCAGCAGTTCACTCCGGACGGATTTTGGCTCTGGAAACACCATATATTTT.

This clonotype was detected many times. J is TRBJ2-5 and V is TRBV20-1; D remains ambiguous. Trimming left V 4 bases short and J 3 bases short, with 12 bases between. Germline V gives CDR1 DFQATT, CDR2 SNEGSKA (reference sequence). The CDR3 has 13 residues. CDR3 DNA sequence: TGCAGTGCTACAACCGGATTTAAAGAGACCCAGTACTTC. It codes for CSATTGFKETQYF.

The table lists this clonotype with a few counts. CDR3 DNA: TGTGCCAGCAGCTTAAAGGGCGGCACAGATACGCAGTATTTT. Translating it yields CASSLKGGTDTQYF. This chain uses TRBV7-3 with TRBJ2-3; D remains unclear. The length of the CDR3 is 14 residues. CDR1 is SGHTA, CDR2 FQGTGA, per germline. The ends were cut back, 1 base at V and 1 base at J, with 6 bases in the middle.

This clonotype was observed at least ten times. The chain combines TRBV6-1 with TRBJ1-2; D is ambiguous. The CDR3 totals 13 residues. The ends were cut back, 7 bases at V and 7 bases at J, with 16 bases in the middle. Looked up from germline, CDR1 is MNHNS and CDR2 is SASEGT. The CDR3 loop reads CASNGRPHGGYTF. CDR3 sequence (DNA): TGTGCCAGCAATGGACGGCCCCATGGTGGCTACACCTTC.

This clonotype turned up a few times. The chain employs TRBV11-2 and TRBJ2-7; 8 nucleotides agree with TRBD2. V trimming: 5 bases; J trimming: 3 bases; junction bases outside the gene matches: 9. Germline V gene lookup returns CDR1 SGHAT and CDR2 FQNNGV. This CDR3 region has 15 residues. CDR3 bases: TGTGCCAGCAGCCATAGCGGGAATAGGGTCTACGAGCAGTACTTC. Its protein product is CASSHSGNRVYEQYF.

This clonotype was picked up a small number of times. The rearrangement uses TRBV27 and TRBJ1-1; unclear D gene. The V gene lost 5 bases and the J gene lost 4 bases, with 14 bases spanning the gap. CDR1 and CDR2 from the germline V gene are MNHEY and SMNVEV (reference sequence). The CDR3 has 14 amino acids. CDR3 DNA sequence: TGTGCCAGCAGTGACCTGGGCCTCGGCACTGAAGCTTTCTTT. Its translation: CASSDLGLGTEAFF.

This clonotype was picked up many times. The V and J genes are TRBV12-3 or TRBV12-4 and TRBJ2-7; a possible D gene is TRBD1 (6 bases). CDR3 length equals 12 residues. Trimming cost V 3 bases and J 9 bases, with 12 bases left between them. The CDR3 nucleotides read TGTGCCAGCAGTTTGGACAGCTTCGGGCAGTACTTC. Protein sequence: CASSLDSFGQYF.

This clonotype was seen many times. This chain links TRBV28 with TRBJ2-7, with 7 positions matching TRBD2. Germline V CDR1 and CDR2: MDHEN, SYDVKM. The CDR3 sequence is 14 residues long. With V trimmed by 8 bases and J by 3 bases, 10 bases remained unmatched. The CDR3 spells CASSHGGSFYEQYF. CDR3 bases: TGTGCCAGCTCACATGGCGGGAGCTTCTACGAGCAGTACTTC.

A few counts support this clonotype. This chain uses TRBV5-1 with TRBJ1-1, with 8 bases identical to TRBD1. The CDR3 is made up of 16 amino acids. Germline CDR1 SGHRS, CDR2 YFSETQ. Unmatched junction bases numbered 7, after V lost 3 bases and J lost 0 bases. CDR3 nucleotides: TGCGCCAGCAGCTCGGACCCGGGACAGGTGAACACTGAAGCTTTCTTT. Protein product: CASSSDPGQVNTEAFF.

This clonotype was seen ten or more times. The rearrangement joins TRBV28 to TRBJ1-5; tentative D call: TRBD1 (6 bases). The length of the CDR3 is 15 residues. V was pared by 4 bases and J by 1 base, with 11 bases between. From germline, CDR1 is MDHEN and CDR2 SYDVKM. The CDR3 DNA reads TGTGCCAGCAGTTCCGACAGGACAAGCAATCAGCCCCAGCATTTT. This sequence encodes CASSSDRTSNQPQHF.

The chain links TRBV20-1 to TRBJ1-1; D unresolved. V was cut by 3 bases and J by 10 bases, with 15 bases left in between. The CDR3 length is 12 residues. The germline gives CDR1 DFQATT, CDR2 SNEGSKA (reference sequence). This chain's CDR3 is CSASIPSAGAFF. The CDR3 nucleotides are TGCAGTGCTAGCATTCCGTCGGCGGGAGCTTTCTTT.

This clonotype was seen once. This rearrangement joins TRBV28 to TRBJ1-2, with D unresolved. The CDR3 contains 13 residues. V was shortened by 2 bases and J by 4 bases, with 8 bases between the two germline ends. The germline gives CDR1 MDHEN, CDR2 SYDVKM. The DNA for the CDR3 is TGTGCCAGCAGTTTACGGCTTACCTATGGCTACACCTTC. Amino acids: CASSLRLTYGYTF.

This clonotype has a count of ten or more. CDR3 region: CASSLDFNYGYTF. In nucleotides, the CDR3 is TGTGCCAGCAGCTTAGATTTTAACTATGGCTACACCTTC. The V call is TRBV7-9, the J call TRBJ1-2; no clear D gene. The germline V gene encodes CDR1 SEHNR and CDR2 FQNEAQ (reference sequence). The CDR3 spans 13 residues. V was cut by 1 base and J by 1 base, with 4 bases left in between.

This clonotype was counted ten times or more. V and J are TRBV5-1 and TRBJ2-1; D not certain. The V and J ends lost 5 bases and 8 bases respectively, with 14 bases between them. The CDR3 covers 13 residues. Germline CDR1 is SGHRS and CDR2 is YFSETQ. CDR3 loop: CASSDRPRYEQFF. In DNA form, the CDR3 reads TGCGCCAGCAGTGACCGACCCAGATATGAGCAGTTCTTC.

The chain employs TRBV20-1 and TRBJ2-1; D is ambiguous. V was pared by 3 bases and J by 0 bases, with 12 bases between. The CDR3 is 15 residues long. Germline CDR1 DFQATT, CDR2 SNEGSKA (reference sequence). This CDR3 reads CSASDELSSYNEQFF. The CDR3 DNA follows: TGCAGTGCTAGCGACGAACTAAGCTCCTACAATGAGCAGTTCTTC.

This clonotype has a count of ten or more. The gene calls are TRBV12-3 or TRBV12-4 and TRBJ2-1; D perhaps matches TRBD2 (5 bases). Trimming removed 5 bases at V and 9 bases at J, with 20 bases between. The CDR3 loop spans 15 amino acids. CDR3: CASSPAFGSRSEQFF. CDR3 DNA sequence: TGTGCCAGCAGTCCCGCATTTGGGAGCCGCTCTGAGCAGTTCTTC.

The gene calls are TRBV3-1 and TRBJ2-4; D assignment may be TRBD1 or TRBD2 (5 bases each). Trimming removed 6 bases from V and 2 bases from J, with 26 bases in between. The CDR3 is 19 residues long. CDR1 and CDR2 from the germline V gene are LGHDT and YNNKEL (reference sequence). The CDR3 sequence is CASRDGTATWDRTKNIQYF. CDR3 bases: TGTGCCAGCAGGGACGGGACCGCTACGTGGGATAGGACCAAAAACATTCAGTACTTC. Complete variable domain (other parts from reference TRBV3-1 and TRBJ2-4): DTAVSQTPKYLVTQMGNDKSIKCEQNLGHDTMYWYKQDSKKFLKIMFSYNNKELIINETVPNRFSPKSPDKAHLNLHINSLELGDSAVYFCASRDGTATWDRTKNIQYFGAGTRLSVL.

This clonotype was counted ten times or more. The rearrangement joins TRBV3-1 to TRBJ2-5; tentative D call: TRBD2 (6 bases). The CDR3 extends over 15 amino acids. V was cut by 0 bases and J by 7 bases, with 15 bases left in between. Germline CDR1 reads LGHDT; CDR2 reads YNNKEL (reference sequence). The CDR3: CASSQDQQRARTQYF. CDR3 DNA: TGTGCCAGCAGCCAAGATCAGCAGCGGGCCCGGACCCAGTACTTC.

This chain joins TRBV18 and TRBJ2-7; 9 bases map to TRBD2. The CDR3 covers 13 residues. Germline V gives CDR1 KGHSH, CDR2 LQKENI. V shed 6 bases and J 4 bases; nucleotides not matched to a gene: 4. The CDR3 region has the DNA TGTGCCAGCTCGCACAGCGGGGGGTACGAGCAGTACTTC. This codes for CASSHSGGYEQYF.

This clonotype has at least ten counts. The chain recombines TRBV5-1 with TRBJ2-2; D is perhaps TRBD1 or TRBD2 (6 bases each). The CDR3 sequence is 14 residues long. Germline values: CDR1 SGHRS, CDR2 YFSETQ. V lost 3 bases and J 8 bases, leaving 14 bases between the germline ends. The CDR3 DNA is TGCGCCAGCAGCTACGACGGGGGCTCGGGGGAGCTGTTTTTT. It codes for CASSYDGGSGELFF.

The chain couples TRBV4-1 to TRBJ1-5, with a weak D call TRBD1 (5 bases). V gave up 0 bases and J gave up 3 bases, with 6 bases separating them. Germline assignment: CDR1 MGHRA and CDR2 YSYEKL. The CDR3 runs to 14 residues. CDR3 sequence (DNA): TGCGCCAGCAGCCAAGAAGGGACCAATCAGCCCCAGCATTTT. Its translation: CASSQEGTNQPQHF.